This T cell receptor (beta chain) was obtained from a study of spatial heterogeneity in lung cancer. Turning to the study itself: Sequencing of follow-up PBMC samples took place when they were available, at a median of roughly 25 months after resection.

Specified time point: blood at routine non-recurrence follow-up after resection. Whole RNA, isolated from tumor, nontumor lung or frozen PBMC, was sequenced without prior sorting. A unique molecular identifier was attached to every TCR cDNA molecule. Each CDR3 protein gets one entry after TCRdb re-called the 5' RACE reads with MiXCR. The sample lists about 94,000 distinct CDR3 sequences; less than 20% were seen once. Findings and caveats of the study: There were more appearances of ubiquitous expanded tumor TCRs in blood at resection than at follow-up.

Remarks on this clonotype: The antigen remains unidentified.

With 3 bases removed from V and 2 bases from J, the gap between germline ends came to 12 bases. The CDR3 is 15 amino acids. Germline V CDR1 and CDR2: SGDLS, YYNGEE. Sequencing was performed on PBMCs, taken at follow-up. This TCR derives from a male donor with early-stage non-small cell lung cancer. This chain connects TRBV9 to TRBJ2-1; TRBD1 is a possible D gene (5 bases). The CDR3 sequence is CASSGIRAPYNEQFF. CDR3 DNA: TGTGCCAGCAGCGGGATCAGGGCCCCCTACAATGAGCAGTTCTTC.